Below, 18 T cell receptor beta chains from the same sample are listed, as sequenced in a study of CD8+ T cells in alopecia areata. The treatment here: oral pan-JAK inhibitor, 5-10 mg twice daily. The authors extracted RNA and reverse transcribed it into cDNA as the sequencing template. The table came from immunoSEQ multiplex PCR; TCRdb's copy has only in-frame clones and leaves some out. This sample yields 190,000 or so clones, of which about 60% are seen a single time; roughly 13% belongs to the top ten. The sample here was CD8+ T cells sorted from blood, taken at week 24, from a patient treated with tofacitinib. All receptors come from a human donor with alopecia areata.

Comment on this clone: The same CDR3 is also encoded by other DNA sequences in this sample. The V gene is TRBV5-1, the J gene TRBJ2-7, with a possible D match to TRBD1 (5 bases). The CDR3 runs 13 residues. Trimming left V 1 base short and J 0 bases short, with 5 bases between. Germline CDR1 is SGHRS and CDR2 is YFSETQ. The CDR3 DNA reads TGCGCCAGCAGCTTGACAGGCTCCTACGAGCAGTACTTC. Protein product: CASSLTGSYEQYF.

J is TRBJ2-5 and V is TRBV6-5; maybe TRBD2 (6 bases). The CDR3 is 14 amino acids. Germline values: CDR1 MNHEY, CDR2 SVGAGI. The V end lost 5 bases, the J end lost 7 bases, and 17 bases lay between the germline ends. For the CDR3, the DNA is TGTGCCAGCAGTCCCGGGACTGGGCTTGCGACCCAGTACTTC. Amino acids: CASSPGTGLATQYF.

The chain joins TRBV5-6 to TRBJ2-5, with D tentatively TRBD1 (5 bases). The V gene's germline CDR1 is SGHDT and CDR2 YYEEEE. This CDR3 spans 17 amino acids. V dropped 0 bases and J dropped 4 bases, with 19 bases sitting between them. The DNA for the CDR3 is TGTGCCAGCAGCTTGGGGGCAACAGGAATTGTGGGAGAGACCCAGTACTTC. Translated, it gives CASSLGATGIVGETQYF.

This clone has a handful of counts. The gene calls are TRBV4-1 and TRBJ2-2, with no clear D. Trimming shortened V by 8 bases and J by 2 bases, and 9 bases separated the two germline ends. CDR3 length equals 13 residues. The germline gives CDR1 MGHRA, CDR2 YSYEKL. CDR3 coding DNA: TGCGCCAGCTCCATCTCTAACACCGGGGAGCTGTTTTTT. Translation: CASSISNTGELFF.

The chain links TRBV4-1 to TRBJ2-7; no clear D gene. Germline V CDR1 and CDR2: MGHRA, YSYEKL. V gave up 1 base and J gave up 2 bases, with 3 bases separating them. The CDR3 has 12 amino acids. The CDR3 DNA reads TGCGCCAGCAGCCAAGTACCCTACGAGCAGTACTTC. It is translated as CASSQVPYEQYF.

This chain connects TRBV30 to TRBJ2-2; D might be TRBD1 (6 bases). The germline V gene encodes CDR1 GTSNPN and CDR2 SVGIG (reference sequence). The CDR3 loop spans 15 amino acids. V was shortened by 0 bases and J by 5 bases, with 13 bases between the two germline ends. This chain's CDR3 is CAWSVKHRETGELFF. The CDR3 nucleotides read TGTGCCTGGAGTGTAAAACACAGGGAAACCGGGGAGCTGTTTTTT. Full variable domain (rest looked up from reference TRBV30 and TRBJ2-2): SQTIHQWPATLVQPVGSPLSLECTVEGTSNPNLYWYRQAAGRGLQLLFYSVGIGQISSEVPQNLSASRPQDRQFILSSKKLLLSDSGFYLCAWSVKHRETGELFFGEGSRLTVL.

The CDR3, as DNA: TGCGCCAGCAGCCTACACCTGAACACTGAAGCTTTCTTT. Its protein product is CASSLHLNTEAFF. The V call is TRBV5-1, the J call TRBJ1-1; no clear D. The CDR3 spans 13 residues. Trimming removed 4 bases at V and 0 bases at J, with 7 bases between. Germline-derived CDR1 and CDR2 are SGHRS and YFSETQ.

This clone appeared a single time. V is TRBV30 and J is TRBJ1-2; D ambiguous. Per the germline V gene, CDR1 is GTSNPN and CDR2 is SVGIG (reference sequence). This CDR3 spans 14 amino acids. V lost 6 bases to trimming and J lost 4 bases, with 18 bases between them. CDR3 amino acids: CACQHGRVSYGYTF. In nucleotides, the CDR3 is TGTGCCTGCCAACATGGGAGAGTCTCCTATGGCTACACCTTC.

This clone appeared a few times. The rearrangement links TRBV6-6 to TRBJ1-2; maybe TRBD1 (5 bases). The CDR3 extends over 12 amino acids. In germline, CDR1 is MNHNY, CDR2 SVGAGI (reference sequence). Trimming stripped 6 bases from V and 8 bases from J, with 13 bases between. The CDR3 sequence: CASSGFRVGYTF. The CDR3 nucleotides are TGTGCCAGCAGCGGTTTCAGGGTCGGCTACACCTTC.

The V and J genes are TRBV4-1 and TRBJ1-5, with D possibly TRBD1 on 5 matching bases. The CDR3 is made up of 16 amino acids. The V gene lost 4 bases and the J gene lost 3 bases, with 16 bases spanning the gap. The germline V gene encodes CDR1 MGHRA and CDR2 YSYEKL. The CDR3 DNA sequence: TGCGCCAGCAGCCCGCGACCCCCAGGGATCAATCAGCCCCAGCATTTT. Translating gives CASSPRPPGINQPQHF.

The chain combines TRBV5-6 with TRBJ2-1; D may be TRBD1 (5 bases). CDR1 is SGHDT and CDR2 is YYEEEE in the germline V gene. V lost 0 bases and J lost 15, with 10 bases in between. The CDR3 is 11 residues long. The CDR3 spells CASSLEGVRFF. The CDR3 DNA reads TGTGCCAGCAGCTTGGAAGGGGTTCGGTTCTTC.

This CDR3 reads CASSQNDRSNTGELFF. For the CDR3, the DNA is TGCGCCAGCAGCCAGAATGACAGGTCGAACACCGGGGAGCTGTTTTTT. The chain employs TRBV4-1 and TRBJ2-2, with TRBD1 as a possible D gene (6 bases). The CDR3 contains 16 residues. Trimming removed 3 bases from V and 0 bases from J, with 11 bases in between. In germline, CDR1 is MGHRA, CDR2 YSYEKL.

This chain joins TRBV30 and TRBJ2-1; perhaps TRBD1 as D (6 bases). Germline CDR1 reads GTSNPN; CDR2 reads SVGIG (reference sequence). CDR3 length: 13 amino acids. Trimming took 0 bases from V and 7 from J, leaving 10 bases between them. CDR3 coding DNA: TGTGCCTGGAGTGTGGGGGCCGGGAATGAGCAGTTCTTC. Amino acid sequence: CAWSVGAGNEQFF.

There are a few counts of this clone. The genes are TRBV29-1 and TRBJ1-3; the match to TRBD1 covers 7 bases. The germline CDR1 and CDR2 sequences are SQVTM and ANQGSEA. The CDR3 contains 14 residues. The ends lost 1 base at V and 3 bases at J; junction bases unmatched: 3. The CDR3 here is CSVEVTGSGNTIYF. The CDR3 nucleotides read TGCAGCGTTGAAGTGACAGGGAGTGGAAACACCATATATTTT.

This clone was recorded a few times. The chain has TRBV4-2 and TRBJ2-3; possibly TRBD1 or TRBD2 for D (5 bases each). The CDR3 extends over 15 amino acids. Trimming shortened V by 5 bases and J by 6 bases, and 18 bases separated the two germline ends. The germline gives CDR1 LGHNA, CDR2 YNFKEQ. The CDR3 is CASSGRDHHPDTQYF. CDR3 in DNA: TGTGCCAGCAGCGGCCGGGACCACCACCCTGATACGCAGTATTTT.

The CDR3 region has the DNA TGTGCCAGCAGTGACTCCCCCCCCGATACGCAGTATTTT. Amino acids: CASSDSPPDTQYF. The J gene is TRBJ2-3, the V gene TRBV6-1, with no clear D. This CDR3 has 13 residues. Germline CDR1 is MNHNS and CDR2 is SASEGT. Deletions cut 3 bases from V and 6 bases from J, with 10 bases between.

J is TRBJ2-7 and V is TRBV29-1; TRBD1 matches at 9 bases. J lost 6 bases, V lost 3 bases, and 9 bases had no gene match. Germline V gene lookup returns CDR1 SQVTM and CDR2 ANQGSEA. The CDR3 runs 14 residues. The CDR3 reads CSVDSGTGIGEQYF. CDR3 bases: TGCAGCGTTGACTCGGGGACAGGGATCGGCGAGCAGTACTTC.

The chain carries TRBV5-6 and TRBJ2-7; D ambiguous. The CDR3 is 12 amino acids. Trimming left V 5 bases short and J 2 bases short, with 8 bases between. Germline V lookup: CDR1 SGHDT, CDR2 YYEEEE. The CDR3 spells CASSINPYEQYF. Written as DNA, the CDR3 is TGTGCCAGCAGTATTAACCCCTACGAGCAGTACTTC.